The clone carrying this T cell receptor beta chain was recorded many times. TCRdb reanalysed the 5' RACE reads using MiXCR and keeps one entry per CDR3 protein. Here the sample spans over 95,000 distinct CDR3 sequences, roughly 15% being singletons. The J segment lost 5 bases and the V segment lost 3 bases, leaving 6 bases of the junction unmatched. The CDR3 covers 15 residues. The germline V gene encodes CDR1 LGHNA and CDR2 YNFKEQ. The data were obtained in a study of T cells of healthy individuals. This clonotype originated in a human donor in good health. The chain recombines TRBV4-2 with TRBJ2-7; 11 bases fit TRBD2. Here the CDR3 DNA reads TGTGCCAGCAGCCAGATTAGCGGGAGGGCCCACGAGCAGTACTTC. Protein product: CASSQISGRAHEQYF.